This TCR beta chain was documented in a study of cytomegalovirus exposure and HLA in healthy donors. The PCR used 60 Vbeta and 13 Jbeta primers. This table comes from immunoSEQ multiplex PCR, and its TCRdb copy is limited to in-frame clones, with some not included. This sample has roughly 99,000 clones, with more than 60% found just once. Germline CDR1 reads LGHNA; CDR2 reads YSLEER. There are 16 residues in the CDR3. The V end lost 0 bases, the J end lost 13 bases, and 19 bases lay between the germline ends. Study-wide findings and caveats: Among TCR beta chains of equal frequency, HLA-associated ones were more clonally expanded in a later analysis. Cytomegalovirus association was assigned to around 150 TCR beta chains. Earlier analysis looked at TCR beta V segments, and most were productive about 90% or about 30% of the time.

Donors showed nominal health when sampled, although they likely had unrecorded immune exposures. A few counts support this clone. What it binds is not known. The TCR sequence derives from a man aged 55-75 years in good health and CMV-seropositive. The chain joins TRBV4-3 to TRBJ1-6; D unresolved. Sequenced material: PBMCs. CDR3 DNA: TGCGCCAGCAGCCAAGATAAGCAGGTCGTGATAGATCCCCTCCACTTT. Translating it yields CASSQDKQVVIDPLHF.